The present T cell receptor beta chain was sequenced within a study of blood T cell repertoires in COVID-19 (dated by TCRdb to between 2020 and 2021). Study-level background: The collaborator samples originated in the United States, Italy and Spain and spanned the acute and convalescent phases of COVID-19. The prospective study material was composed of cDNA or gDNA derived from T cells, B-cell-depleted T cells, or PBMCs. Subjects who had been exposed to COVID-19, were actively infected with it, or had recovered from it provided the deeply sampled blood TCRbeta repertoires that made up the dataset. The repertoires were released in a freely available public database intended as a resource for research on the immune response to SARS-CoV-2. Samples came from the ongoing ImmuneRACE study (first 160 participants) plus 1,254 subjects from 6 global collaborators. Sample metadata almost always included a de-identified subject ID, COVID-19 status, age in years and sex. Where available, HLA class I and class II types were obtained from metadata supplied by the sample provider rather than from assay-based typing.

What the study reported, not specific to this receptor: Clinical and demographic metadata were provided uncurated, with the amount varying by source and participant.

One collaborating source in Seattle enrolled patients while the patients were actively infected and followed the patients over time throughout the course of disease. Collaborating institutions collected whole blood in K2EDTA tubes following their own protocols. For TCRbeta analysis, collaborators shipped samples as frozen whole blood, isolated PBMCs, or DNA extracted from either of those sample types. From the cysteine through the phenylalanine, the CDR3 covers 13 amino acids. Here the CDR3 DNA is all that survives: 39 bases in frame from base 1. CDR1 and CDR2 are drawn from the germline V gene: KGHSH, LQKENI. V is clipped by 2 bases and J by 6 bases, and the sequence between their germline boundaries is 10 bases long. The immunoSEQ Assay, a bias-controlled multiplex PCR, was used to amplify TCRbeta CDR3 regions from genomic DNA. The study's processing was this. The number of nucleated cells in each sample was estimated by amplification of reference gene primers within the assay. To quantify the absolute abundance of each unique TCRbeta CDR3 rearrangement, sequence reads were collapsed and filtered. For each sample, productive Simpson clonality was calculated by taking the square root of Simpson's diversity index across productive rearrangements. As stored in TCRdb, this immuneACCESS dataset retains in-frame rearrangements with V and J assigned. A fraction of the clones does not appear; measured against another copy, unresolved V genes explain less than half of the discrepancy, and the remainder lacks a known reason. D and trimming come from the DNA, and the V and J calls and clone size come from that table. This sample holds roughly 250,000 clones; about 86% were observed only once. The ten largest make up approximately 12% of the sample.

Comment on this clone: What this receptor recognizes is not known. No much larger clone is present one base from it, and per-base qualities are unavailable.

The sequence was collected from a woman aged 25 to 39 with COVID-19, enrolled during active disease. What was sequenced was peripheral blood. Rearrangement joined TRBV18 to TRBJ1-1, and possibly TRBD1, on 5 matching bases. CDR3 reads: CASSPMTVAEAFF. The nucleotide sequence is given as TGTGCCAGCTCACCAATGACAGTGGCTGAAGCTTTCTTT. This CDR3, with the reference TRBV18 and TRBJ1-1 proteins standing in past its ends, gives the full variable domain NAGVMQNPRHLVRRRGQEARLRCSPMKGHSHVYWYRQLPEEGLKFMVYLQKENIIDESGMPKERFSAEFPKEGPSILRIQQVVRGDSAAYFCASSPMTVAEAFFGQGTRLTVV.